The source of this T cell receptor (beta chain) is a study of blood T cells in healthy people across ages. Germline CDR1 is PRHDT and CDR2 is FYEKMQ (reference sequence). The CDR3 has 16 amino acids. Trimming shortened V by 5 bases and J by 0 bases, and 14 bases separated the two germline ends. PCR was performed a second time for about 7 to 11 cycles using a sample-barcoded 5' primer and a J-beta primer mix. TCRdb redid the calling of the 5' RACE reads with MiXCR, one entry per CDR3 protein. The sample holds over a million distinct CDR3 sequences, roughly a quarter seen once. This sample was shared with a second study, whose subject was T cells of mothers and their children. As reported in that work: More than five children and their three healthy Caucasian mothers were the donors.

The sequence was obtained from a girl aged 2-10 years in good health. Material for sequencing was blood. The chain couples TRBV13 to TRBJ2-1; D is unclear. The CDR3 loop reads CASSDTALSSYNEQFF. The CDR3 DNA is TGTGCCAGCAGCGATACTGCCCTGAGCTCCTACAATGAGCAGTTCTTC.